Listed here are 10 T cell receptor beta chains from one sample, sequenced in a study of HIV-infected patients and healthy controls. In TCRdb, the 5' RACE reads were re-called with MiXCR into one record per CDR3 protein. Of roughly 68,000 distinct CDR3 sequences in the sample, about 19% were seen once. Sequencing was performed on CD4+ T cells from blood. These receptors were collected from a human donor in good health.

The chain carries TRBV6-5 and TRBJ2-7; 8 bases align to TRBD1. V lost 0 bases, J lost 3 bases, and 4 bases stayed unmatched. The CDR3 loop spans 15 amino acids. Germline V gene data show CDR1 as MNHEY and CDR2 as SVGAGI. CDR3 residues: CASSYSYRGYYEQYF. Written as DNA, the CDR3 is TGTGCCAGCAGTTACTCGTACAGGGGGTACTACGAGCAGTACTTC.

The chain carries TRBV7-2 and TRBJ2-3; D not resolved. The CDR3 covers 12 residues. Germline V lookup: CDR1 SGHTA, CDR2 FQGNSA. V dropped 1 base and J dropped 7 bases, with 6 bases sitting between them. The CDR3 sequence is CASSLEGYTQYF. In nucleotides, the CDR3 is TGTGCCAGCAGCTTAGAGGGATATACGCAGTATTTT. The full variable domain, rest sourced from reference TRBV7-2 and TRBJ2-3, is GAGVSQSPSNKVTEKGKDVELRCDPISGHTALYWYRQSLGQGLEFLIYFQGNSAPDKSGLPSDRFSAERTGGSVSTLTIQRTQQEDSAVYLCASSLEGYTQYFGPGTRLTVL.

The sample holds many counts of this clonotype. The chain employs TRBV29-1 and TRBJ2-1, with D possibly TRBD2 on 5 matching bases. The germline V gene has CDR1 SQVTM and CDR2 ANQGSEA. CDR3 length equals 14 residues. Trimming shortened V by 2 bases and J by 2 bases, and 10 bases separated the two germline ends. CDR3 sequence: CSVESGNPYNEQFF. The CDR3 DNA sequence: TGCAGCGTTGAATCGGGAAACCCCTACAATGAGCAGTTCTTC.

Many counts were recorded for this clonotype. The chain has TRBV25-1 and TRBJ1-4; D perhaps matches TRBD1 (6 bases). The germline CDR1 and CDR2 sequences are MGHDK and SYGVNS. CDR3 length: 15 residues. V was pared by 5 bases and J by 8 bases, with 18 bases between. The CDR3 here is CASSPTSGAGEKLFF. For the CDR3, the DNA is TGTGCCAGCAGTCCAACGTCAGGGGCAGGCGAAAAACTGTTTTTT.

The chain is built from TRBV19 and TRBJ1-1, with D unresolved. The V and J ends lost 4 bases and 5 bases respectively, with 14 bases between them. The CDR3 totals 14 residues. Germline CDR1 and CDR2: LNHDA and SQIVND (reference sequence). CDR3 loop: CASSTYSVGTEAFF. CDR3 in DNA: TGTGCCAGTAGTACATACAGTGTTGGGACTGAAGCTTTCTTT.

This clonotype was observed at least ten times. V is TRBV9 and J is TRBJ1-3, with unresolved D. V gave up 0 bases and J gave up 0 bases, with 4 bases separating them. CDR1 is SGDLS and CDR2 is YYNGEE in the germline V gene. There are 14 residues in the CDR3. The chain's CDR3 is CASSVGDSGNTIYF. As DNA, the CDR3 is TGTGCCAGCAGCGTAGGTGACTCTGGAAACACCATATATTTT.

This clonotype was counted at least ten times. The chain carries TRBV7-9 and TRBJ1-4; D uncertain. The germline V and J ends were trimmed by 5 bases and 0 bases, with 10 bases remaining between them. The CDR3 contains 15 residues. The V gene's germline CDR1 is SEHNR and CDR2 FQNEAQ (reference sequence). DNA of the CDR3: TGTGCCAGCAGCGGAGAGACCGCAACTAATGAAAAACTGTTTTTT. It specifies CASSGETATNEKLFF.

J is TRBJ1-1 and V is TRBV5-4; D remains unclear. The CDR3 contains 14 residues. Germline V gives CDR1 SGHNT, CDR2 YYREEE (reference sequence). V lost 1 base and J 2 bases, leaving 9 bases between the germline ends. The CDR3 spells CASSLWKGNTEAFF. The CDR3 DNA reads TGTGCCAGCAGCTTGTGGAAGGGAAACACTGAAGCTTTCTTT.

Only a few counts were recorded for this clonotype. The rearrangement joins TRBV20-1 to TRBJ1-6, with D possibly being TRBD1 (6 bases). V lost 2 bases and J lost 10, with 15 bases in between. Germline CDR1 reads DFQATT; CDR2 reads SNEGSKA (reference sequence). The CDR3 is made up of 14 amino acids. CDR3 loop: CSARSRTVGSPLHF. The DNA of the CDR3 is TGCAGTGCTAGATCCAGGACAGTAGGCTCACCCCTCCACTTT.

In its sample, this clonotype was seen many times. The chain has TRBV3-1 and TRBJ1-3; D gene unclear. CDR1 LGHDT and CDR2 YNNKEL come from the germline V gene (reference sequence). This CDR3 region has 14 residues. Trimming stripped 3 bases from V and 2 bases from J, with 8 bases between. The CDR3 spells CASSQGGAGNTIYF. In nucleotides, the CDR3 is TGTGCCAGCAGCCAGGGTGGGGCTGGAAACACCATATATTTT.